The sequence of this TCR beta chain was determined in a study of blood T cell repertoires in COVID-19. Study as a whole: Samples came from the United States, Italy and Spain, spanning acute and convalescent COVID-19. From T cells, B-cell-depleted T cells, or PBMCs came the material, which was cDNA or gDNA.

TCRdb's table, derived via immunoSEQ multiplex PCR, lists solely in-frame clones and lacks some. The data contain about 350,000 clones, 80% to 90% of them singletons. Recruited during active infection, patients (from Seattle) were subsequently followed longitudinally. With 2 bases removed from V and 5 bases from J, the gap between germline ends came to 7 bases. CDR3 length: 13 amino acids. CDR1 is MNHEY and CDR2 is SVGAGI in the germline V gene. The V call is TRBV6-5, the J call TRBJ1-5; D ambiguous. What was sequenced was peripheral blood. The clonotype originates from a man in his thirties or forties with COVID-19, enrolled during active disease. The CDR3 nucleotides read TGTGCCAGCAGTTACCTCCGAGATCAGCCCCAGCATTTT. This codes for CASSYLRDQPQHF.